This T cell receptor beta chain is drawn from a study of early T cells in non-severe SARS-CoV-2 infection. On the study more broadly: Unpaired chains resulted from sequencing bulk RNA of unsorted whole blood. Overall study results and limits: Sequences matched to VDJdb favored anti-spike CD8 responses, while private and CD4 specificities were missed.

Trimming cost V 8 bases and J 0 bases, with 8 bases left between them. CDR3 length: 13 amino acids. Germline lookup yields CDR1 MGHDK and CDR2 SYGVNS. This clonotype came up a few times. Its antigen is not known. Tagging with unique molecular identifiers was applied to individual cDNA molecules. Using its own MiXCR run on the 5' RACE reads, TCRdb lists one record per CDR3 protein. This sample has approximately 67,000 distinct CDR3 sequences, with roughly 9% found just once. This receptor was identified in an adult who was a healthcare worker with PCR-confirmed SARS-CoV-2 infection or an uninfected control (not recorded which). Specimen: whole blood. The J gene is TRBJ2-1, the V gene TRBV25-1, with D possibly TRBD1 on 6 matching bases. In DNA form, the CDR3 reads TGTGCCAGCCAGGGGAGCTCCTACAATGAGCAGTTCTTC. Translation gives CASQGSSYNEQFF.